The 5 T cell receptor beta chains listed next were all sequenced from one sample in a study of regulatory T cells in long-lasting Graves disease. Stated time point: newly diagnosed GD, antithyroid drugs for less than 3 months. The TCR library was prepared using RNA isolated from PBMCs. Construction of TCR beta libraries relied on iRepertoire HTBI primers and on Arm-PCR targeting CDR3 regions. TCRdb used MiXCR to reprocess the multiplex PCR reads, holding one entry per CDR3 protein. The sample contains 530,000 or so distinct CDR3 sequences, 15% to 20% of which appear only once. The data were also submitted as part of a second study, on T cells in Graves' hyperthyroidism and ophthalmopathy.

The specimen was peripheral blood mononuclear cells (PBMCs), collected at new diagnosis, from a patient treated with antithyroid drugs. These receptors originate from a young man with Graves disease.

This clonotype was picked up a small number of times. The J gene is TRBJ1-2, the V gene TRBV5-1; D gene uncertain. V was pared by 2 bases and J by 5 bases, with 19 bases between. This CDR3 comprises 16 residues. The germline CDR1 and CDR2 sequences are SGHRS and YFSETQ. DNA of the CDR3: TGCGCCAGCAGCTTAGGACGCCACCCGCCGGTATATGGCTACACCTTC. Protein product: CASSLGRHPPVYGYTF.

The chain employs TRBV7-9 and TRBJ2-3; D tentatively fits TRBD1 or TRBD2 (6 bases each). Germline V lookup: CDR1 SEHNR, CDR2 FQNEAQ (reference sequence). The CDR3 runs to 16 residues. V dropped 5 bases and J dropped 0 bases, with 15 bases sitting between them. The CDR3 bases are TGTGCCAGCAGCCCCCCGACGGGGGCTAGCACAGATACGCAGTATTTT. Its protein product is CASSPPTGASTDTQYF. The whole variable domain, remainder taken from reference TRBV7-9 and TRBJ2-3, is DTGVSQNPRHKITKRGQNVTFRCDPISEHNRLYWYRQTLGQGPEFLTYFQNEAQLEKSRLLSDRFSAERPKGSFSTLEIQRTEQGDSAMYLCASSPPTGASTDTQYFGPGTRLTVL.

This clonotype was counted once. This rearrangement joins TRBV11-3 to TRBJ2-7; 9 positions agree with TRBD1. The CDR3 loop spans 13 amino acids. CDR1 and CDR2 from the germline V gene are SGHNT and YENEEA. With 4 bases clipped from V and 6 bases from J, the junction kept 4 bases outside the gene matches. The DNA for the CDR3 is TGTGCCAGCAGCTGGGGACAGGGCGGCGAGCAGTACTTC. This sequence encodes CASSWGQGGEQYF.

This clonotype was seen a handful of times. The chain carries TRBV12-3 or TRBV12-4 and TRBJ1-4; D remains unclear. V was clipped by 0 bases and J by 10 bases, with 9 bases between them. The CDR3 is 13 residues long. CDR3 DNA: TGTGCCAGCAGTTTAGCGCTCGGTGGAAAACTGTTTTTT. It is translated as CASSLALGGKLFF.

The J gene is TRBJ2-7, the V gene TRBV6-2 or TRBV6-3, with 11 bases that match TRBD2. CDR1 and CDR2 (germline): MNHEY, SVGEGT. Trimming removed 5 bases from V and 1 base from J; junction bases left unmatched: 16. The CDR3 length is 19 residues. The CDR3 loop reads CASSALGSSGRTNSYEQYF. CDR3 coding DNA: TGTGCCAGCAGTGCGCTCGGGTCTAGCGGGAGGACTAATTCCTACGAGCAGTACTTC.